This T cell receptor beta chain was obtained from a study of blood T cell repertoires in COVID-19. Profiling relied on immunoSEQ multiplex PCR, and the TCRdb table lists in-frame clones only, not all of them. The repertoire has about 140,000 clones, around 76% of them found once; the top ten carry under 15%. From germline, CDR1 is SGHDT and CDR2 YYEEEE. V shed 4 bases and J shed 0 bases, with 12 bases lying between them. The CDR3 runs to 15 residues. The gene calls are TRBV5-6 and TRBJ2-3, with no clear D. The receptor comes from a man older than 75 with acute or convalescent COVID-19. Sequences were obtained from peripheral blood. DNA of the CDR3: TGTGCCAGCAGCCGGAGATCAACTAGCACAGATACGCAGTATTTT. This gives the protein CASSRRSTSTDTQYF. The complete variable domain, with remaining parts taken from reference TRBV5-6 and TRBJ2-3, reads DAGVTQSPTHLIKTRGQQVTLRCSPKSGHDTVSWYQQALGQGPQFIFQYYEEEERQRGNFPDRFSGHQFPNYSSELNVNALLLGDSALYLCASSRRSTSTDTQYFGPGTRLTVL.